Sequencing of this T cell receptor beta chain was carried out in a study of blood T cell repertoires in COVID-19. The CDR3 sequence is 15 residues long. Germline CDR1 reads MDHEN; CDR2 reads SYDVKM. Trimming removed 6 bases from V and 0 bases from J, with 12 bases in between. The repertoire was sequenced with immunoSEQ multiplex PCR; TCRdb's copy has only in-frame clones and lacks some. Among about 270,000 clones listed, 85% to 95% were seen once. The source material was PBMCs or T cells enriched from blood (not recorded which). This receptor was identified in a man aged 35-49 years who had been exposed to COVID-19. The chain combines TRBV28 with TRBJ1-3; maybe TRBD1 (6 bases). CDR3 region: CASSPGQVSGNTIYF. CDR3 DNA: TGTGCCAGCAGCCCGGGACAAGTCTCTGGAAACACCATATATTTT.